Below, one T cell receptor (beta chain) is given with its context. It was autoimmune disease history or systemic immunosuppression that excluded patients. The study sampled blood at baseline, cycle 4 day 1, and cycle 7 day 1. The sample is drawn from a study of OX40 agonist ivuxolimab in advanced cancers. This CDR3 comprises 15 residues. Trimming cost V 0 bases and J 4 bases, with 11 bases left between them. The germline CDR1 and CDR2 sequences are SGDLS and YYNGEE. Generated by immunoSEQ multiplex PCR, the TCRdb table keeps only in-frame clones and is missing some. Counted here are some 90,000 clones, roughly 90% occurring once; the ten biggest clones make up 3.4%.

Sequenced here: CD4+ or CD8+ T cells sorted from blood, sampled in a trial of the OX40 agonist ivuxolimab. The TCR comes from an adult with an advanced solid tumor such as melanoma, head and neck, liver or kidney cancer. The chain combines TRBV9 with TRBJ2-1; weak D call: TRBD1 (5 bases). CDR3 residues: CASSVGGQFYNEQFF. Here the CDR3 DNA reads TGTGCCAGCAGCGTAGGGGGCCAGTTTTACAATGAGCAGTTCTTC.